The T cell receptor beta chain under discussion was sequenced for a study of blood T cell repertoires in COVID-19. About the study: Spain, Italy and the United States supplied samples that represented acute and convalescent COVID-19. From T cells, B-cell-depleted T cells, or PBMCs came the material, which was cDNA or gDNA.

The CDR3 has 16 amino acids. Germline lookup yields CDR1 SGHTA and CDR2 FQGNSA. Trimming removed 3 bases from V and 3 bases from J, with 15 bases in between. Per the original methods: How many nucleated cells were present was estimated from reference gene primer amplification. Only in-frame clones appear in the TCRdb table, and some are missing; sequencing was by immunoSEQ multiplex PCR. That table supplies the V and J calls and clone size; D and trimming were determined from the DNA. The sample lists approximately 200,000 clones; 83% were seen once. This chain uses TRBV7-2 with TRBJ2-1; no reliable D call. Sequenced sample: peripheral blood. The source of this sequence is a woman between 45 and 65 years old with acute or convalescent COVID-19. CDR3 in amino acids: CASSFVTGSFYNEQFF. The CDR3 nucleotides are TGTGCCAGCAGCTTTGTGACGGGTTCTTTCTACAATGAGCAGTTCTTC.